This TCR beta chain originates from a study of cytomegalovirus exposure and HLA in healthy donors. Study findings and constraints: Later analysis identified a missense DCLRE1C variant that was linked to TCR beta V- and J-gene trimming. Most sequenced TCRs were rare (though some public TCRs occurred in many donors).

Details on this clone: No antigen is known for it.

It was with 60 Vbeta and 13 Jbeta primers that the PCR ran. Some clones are missing from TCRdb's copy, which holds only in-frame ones; the method was immunoSEQ multiplex PCR. This sample's clone table lists 200,000 to 250,000 clones. The V segment lost 3 bases and the J segment 6 bases; nucleotides outside the gene matches: 9. Germline loops: CDR1 SGDLS, CDR2 YYNGEE. This CDR3 is built from 18 residues. This sequence was found in a woman in her thirties in good health and CMV-seropositive. Sequencing was performed on PBMCs. The chain uses TRBV9 and TRBJ2-1; 16 nucleotides match TRBD2. The CDR3, as DNA: TGTGCCAGCAGCGCCGTTCCGGGACTAGCGGGAGGGGGCAATGAGCAGTTCTTC. Residues: CASSAVPGLAGGGNEQFF.